This entry features one T cell receptor (beta chain) sequence. The data stem from a study of blood T cell repertoires in COVID-19. Study at large: The cDNA or gDNA used as material had been derived from T cells, B-cell-depleted T cells, or PBMCs.

Data came from immunoSEQ multiplex PCR; TCRdb stores just in-frame clones and leaves some out. The repertoire consists of tens of thousands of clones, with over 75% occurring once and the leading ten covering 40% to 55%. Germline assignment: CDR1 SEHNR and CDR2 FQNEAQ (reference sequence). This CDR3 region has 11 residues. Trimming took 3 bases from V and 2 from J, leaving 2 bases between them. The sample taken for sequencing was peripheral blood. This receptor was obtained from a human donor in a cohort sampled during active COVID-19. The chain carries TRBV7-9 and TRBJ2-7, with no clear D. This CDR3 is CASSFTYEQYF. The CDR3 DNA follows: TGTGCCAGCAGCTTTACCTACGAGCAGTACTTC. The full variable domain, rest sourced from reference TRBV7-9 and TRBJ2-7, is DTGVSQNPRHKITKRGQNVTFRCDPISEHNRLYWYRQTLGQGPEFLTYFQNEAQLEKSRLLSDRFSAERPKGSFSTLEIQRTEQGDSAMYLCASSFTYEQYFGPGTRLTVT.